Here is one T cell receptor (beta chain) with its context. Its antigen specificity is not known. No clone much larger than this one lies a single base away; base qualities are absent. These data come from a study of cytomegalovirus exposure and HLA in healthy donors (dated by TCRdb to the late 2010s). Study-level background: An earlier analysis of 587 of the donors reported 250 to 350 Gb of sequence data and 95 million to 130 million unique TCR beta sequences obtained from about 179 million T cells. An early release that covered about 640 HLA-typed donors contained around 300 gigabases of sequencing data and some 87 million unique TCR sequences. The genetic ancestry cluster associated with self-reported Caucasian donors included over 80% of the roughly 400 genotyped donors. The aim of the study was to test whether cataloging public T cell receptors could identify signatures of past pathogen exposure. Using immunosequencing, the study profiled T cell repertoires from 640 or so subjects and related those repertoires to cytomegalovirus serostatus. Along with the roughly 610-subject first cohort, a separate validation cohort of over a hundred different subjects was used. To predict cytomegalovirus infection status, the study combined high-throughput TCR immunosequencing, statistical association of individual TCRs with disease status, and machine learning. A later analysis re-analyzed previously published TCR beta repertoires from 500 to 700 donors and added high-resolution HLA genotyping to study TCR occurrence patterns. Rather than drawing on any new phenotypic data, the later analysis identified candidate immune exposures from TCR beta sequences and the way those sequences occurred across donors. In an earlier analysis of roughly 600 of the donors, high-throughput TCR beta sequencing was used to judge whether each TCR beta V gene segment behaved as functional or pseudogenic. Alongside the repertoire data, information on donor age, sex, ethnicity and CMV serostatus was compiled. In a later genetic analysis, genome-wide SNP genotypes for about 65% of the roughly 670 donors were used, and that subset was treated as a discovery cohort. All discovery cohort repertoires had been generated using a single sequencing platform. HLA typing included class I and class II loci at four-digit resolution. The number of typed donors differed by locus: about 629-630 for A, B, C, DRB1 and DQB1; 522 for DQA1; 600 to 610 for DPA1; and about 450 for DPB1. Roughly five DR-DQ haplotypes were treated as single units for association and clustering because of strong linkage in the cohort. On average, roughly 240,000 unique TCR beta nucleotide sequences were sequenced per donor among 350 to 400 genotyped donors of the cohort, with 15% to 20% of those sequences being non-productive. Summary of the overall study and its limitations: In a later analysis, most CMV-associated TCR beta chains were found to appear HLA-restricted, with HLA associations seemingly driven largely by CMV exposure. This cohort had only TCR beta chains sequenced, and the lack of alpha or paired-chain data limited which features could be detected. A later analysis reported that several top co-occurrence clusters appeared linked to parvovirus B19, influenza, CMV and Epstein-Barr virus. In a later analysis, HLA-associated TCR beta chains showed more clonal expansion and lower generation probabilities than non-associated chains that were equally common. Across donors, most TCR sequences were observed very rarely, whereas some public TCRs were present in many individuals. In the study, 164 TCR beta chains were listed as associated with cytomegalovirus. Because HLA typing was unavailable for some donors at each locus, only the typed subset was used in association tests. Immune exposure information for the cohort was limited to CMV serostatus. According to a later analysis, TCR association rates differed among HLA loci, with DRB1 alleles showing the most associated TCRs and HLA-C alleles showing the fewest. A group of highly shared sequence variants was considered likely to be a technical artifact of the sequencing pipeline. Specific HLA alleles were associated with roughly 17,000 TCR beta sequences at a false discovery rate of 0.05 in a later analysis. Cytomegalovirus status was reported to be diagnosed by the classifier with high specificity and sensitivity in both the original and validation cohorts. In a later genetic analysis, a missense DCLRE1C variant was associated with V-gene and J-gene trimming of TCR beta chains, and the association was replicated in an independent cohort. In a later genetic analysis, fewer N-insertions in productive TCRs were reported among donors in an Asian-associated ancestry cluster than the roughly 700-donor mean. Sequencing depth was assumed to be roughly uniform across donors in the presence/absence analyses, though that assumption may not hold. A further reported finding was that TCR beta sequences accurately predicted the HLA-A and HLA-B alleles for most subjects in the first cohort. In an earlier analysis of approximately 590 of the donors, most TCR beta V segments appeared in productive rearrangements about 90% or about 30% of the time, broadly matching IMGT annotations. When HLA alleles, especially DR and DQ, strongly co-occurred, TCR associations were difficult to assign to individual alleles. About 17 rarely observed V segments, including chromosome 9 orphons, were excluded from the earlier analysis of almost 600 of the donors because counts were too low. Correlated functional status among segregating V segments might be attributable to linkage disequilibrium, but an unknown experimental factor could not be ruled out. In vitro tests confirmed that a few of the cytomegalovirus-associated TCR beta chains recognize cytomegalovirus antigens. According to the authors, the approach could potentially be generalized to other disease states and immunological phenotypes.

The cohort comprised fewer than 700 healthy bone marrow donors. At the time of sampling, all cohort members were nominally healthy, though unrecorded immune exposures were likely present. The donor tested CMV seronegative and was one of the 352 seronegative cohort members. Every donor gave a peripheral blood sample, and the peripheral blood mononuclear cells from that sample were used for TCR beta sequencing. The Qiagen DNeasy Blood Extraction Kit was used to extract genomic DNA from the blood cell samples. The library came from the immunoSEQ multiplex PCR assay. A mixture of 60 forward primers for TCR Vbeta segments and 13 reverse primers for TCR Jbeta segments was used in the multiplex PCR. The CDR3 region of rearranged TCR beta genes was amplified from genomic DNA with a multiplex PCR assay. On the Illumina HiSeq System, the amplified TCR beta libraries were sequenced as 87-base-pair reads. The paper's data handling went like this. Across the 670 or so repertoires, a later analysis counted tens of millions of unique TCR beta chains, approximately 10 million of which were shared by at least two donors. Raw reads were error-corrected and collapsed into unique sequences with a nearest-neighbor algorithm that merged closely related sequences to remove PCR and sequencing errors. To assign V, D and J gene segments, CDR3 sequences were aligned to IMGT reference sequences. For a sequence to be retained, at least a six-nucleotide match to both a V gene segment and a J gene segment was required. A rearrangement was called productive if the CDR3 had no stop codons and remained in frame with V and J, and every other rearrangement was called non-productive. CDR3 was defined by IMGT convention, running from the second conserved V-encoded cysteine to the conserved J-encoded phenylalanine. Sequences without an unambiguous match to a single V gene segment were excluded from the earlier analysis of 587 of the donors. In an earlier analysis of 500 to 750 of the donors, V segments were called functional above 56.7% productive rearrangements and were called segregating when the between-donor standard deviation exceeded 5%. To diagnose cytomegalovirus status from the catalog of TCR beta chain sequences, a statistical classification framework was built. In a later analysis, V and J genes were assigned by comparing TCR nucleotide sequences against IMGT/GENE-DB human TR gene sequences. In a later analysis, CDR3 sequences and most-parsimonious VDJ recombination scenarios were assigned using the TCRdist pipeline. In a later analysis, every TCR beta chain was defined by the combination of its CDR3 amino acid sequence and its V-gene family, and reads without a unique V-gene family were dropped. In a later analysis, 450 to 600 highly shared, low-generation-probability nucleotide sequences were removed to address suspected cross-contamination and a sequencing artifact. In a later analysis, a clonal expansion index for each public chain was calculated from normalized within-repertoire ranks of inferred template counts. Generation probabilities in a later analysis came from a VDJ recombination model fitted to out-of-frame rearrangements, and those results were checked against IGoR. In a later analysis, TCR-TCR, TCR-HLA and TCR-CMV co-occurrence was scored with hypergeometric tests, and a repertoire-size bias correction was applied to TCR pairs. To estimate false discovery rates, a later analysis permuted the HLA or CMV assignments 20 times. A later analysis grouped co-occurring TCRs with DBSCAN, adding TCRdist sequence similarity when clustering within HLA-allele-positive subsets. Co-occurrence clustering excluded repertoires with fewer than 30,000 or more than 120,000 public chains, plus five with anomalous nucleotide sharing. This immuneACCESS table, as held by TCRdb, lists in-frame sequences with V and J called but not all clones. Of the missing ones, under half trace to an unresolved V gene in checked studies; the others have no known cause. V, J and clone size reflect that table, while D and trimming were determined from the DNA. For this sample there are under 200,000 clones; 75% to 90% appear just once. The ten top clones hold under 2% of the sample.

The receptor was derived from a woman aged 18-35 years in good health and CMV-seronegative. Sequencing input: PBMCs.

The sequenced DNA is TGTGCCAGCAGCTTAACGGAGTCCTCCTACGAGCAGTACTTC. The translation is CASSLTESSYEQYF. The rearranged chain carries TRBV7-2 and TRBJ2-7; the D segment cannot be called with confidence. V loses 2 bases, J loses 0 bases, and the germline ends lie 8 bases apart. CDR1 and CDR2, looked up from the germline V gene, are SGHTA and FQGNSA. The CDR3 goes from the cysteine to the phenylalanine over 14 residues. Of the read, only the CDR3 DNA is kept; its 42 bases are in frame from base 1.